The source of this T cell receptor (beta chain) is a study of T-cell memory formation after mild COVID-19. Study results and caveats: Pre-infection memory contained some responding clones, which suggested that cross-reactive memory had joined.

This clonotype has a handful of counts. What it binds is unknown. MiXCR was run by TCRdb on the 5' RACE reads, yielding one entry per CDR3 protein. This sample has hundreds of thousands of distinct CDR3 sequences, with about 18% found just once. Germline CDR1 SGDLS, CDR2 YYNGEE. The CDR3 extends over 17 amino acids. V lost 2 bases and J lost 2; bases outside the gene matches: 10. The clonotype originates from an adult woman who had mild COVID-19 (a few samples of this study predate the infection). Cell type and time point are not known. This rearrangement joins TRBV9 to TRBJ2-1; 7 bases map to TRBD2. Source material: PBMCs or a T cell subset sorted from them (not recorded which). CDR3 sequence reads: CASSVEDGGRTYNEQFF. The DNA of the CDR3 is TGTGCCAGCAGCGTGGAGGACGGCGGGAGAACCTACAATGAGCAGTTCTTC.